These T cell receptor beta chains were read from a single sample in a study of technical replicates of blood from a handful of donors. The data were produced by immunoSEQ multiplex PCR, yet TCRdb's version contains in-frame clones alone and is incomplete. The data show 100,000 or so clones, 96% seen once. The sample comprised T cells isolated from PBMCs. These receptors originate from a human donor in good health. The CDR3 runs from the conserved cysteine through the conserved F or W. A D gene is named only where the DNA matches it firmly. The listing skips clone size in some rows; elsewhere it reads once, few, many or a size class.

V gene,J gene,clone size,D gene,CDR3 DNA,CDR3 protein
TRBV7-6,TRBJ1-4,NA,NA,TGTGCCAGCAGCGGCGGACAGTTGGAAAAACTGTTTTTT,CASSGGQLEKLFF
TRBV20-1,TRBJ2-1,NA,NA,TGCAGTGCTAGGCAGGGTGAGCAGTTCTTC,CSARQGEQFF
TRBV7-8,TRBJ2-6,NA,NA,TGTGCCAGCAGCCGTAGCGCGCTAGGGATCTCTGGGGCCAACGTCCTGACTTTC,CASSRSALGISGANVLTF
TRBV19,TRBJ2-2,NA,TRBD1,TGTGCCAGCCGGGACAGGGGGGCCGGGGAGCTGTTTTTT,CASRDRGAGELFF
TRBV4-2,TRBJ2-3,once,NA,TGTGCCAGCAGCCAATCTCAGGGCCCAGATACGCAGTATTTT,CASSQSQGPDTQYF
TRBV9,TRBJ2-7,NA,TRBD1,TGTGCCAGCAGCCCTACGGGACAGGGGTCCAACGAGCAGTACTTC,CASSPTGQGSNEQYF
TRBV28,TRBJ1-2,once,TRBD1,TGTGCCAGCAGTTTAACGGACAGGGGATCCCCATACTACACCTTC,CASSLTDRGSPYYTF
TRBV6-5,TRBJ2-3,NA,NA,TGTGCCAGCAGTCACCAGAGCACAGATACGCAGTATTTT,CASSHQSTDTQYF
TRBV2,TRBJ2-7,NA,NA,TGTGCCAGCAGTGTTTCACTAGCTCAGACTAGCTCCTACGAGCAGTACTTC,CASSVSLAQTSSYEQYF
TRBV18,TRBJ1-1,NA,NA,TGTGCCAGCTCACCGGACCCTGGGGGCGCTTTCTTT,CASSPDPGGAFF
TRBV4-3,TRBJ2-5,NA,NA,TGCGCCAGCAGCCAAGAAACCCCCTCGGGGCAAGAGACCCAGTACTTC,CASSQETPSGQETQYF
TRBV10-2,TRBJ2-7,NA,NA,TGCGCCAGCAGTGACTCCCTCGAGCAGTACTTC,CASSDSLEQYF
TRBV6-1,TRBJ1-2,NA,NA,TGTGCCAGCAGCCTCAGCGGGGGCTACACCTTC,CASSLSGGYTF
TRBV9,TRBJ1-1,once,TRBD1,TGTGCCAGCAGCGGAGGGGGCGGCACTGAAGCTTTCTTT,CASSGGGGTEAFF
TRBV11-2,TRBJ2-7,NA,NA,TGTGCCAGCAATGGACAGAGCTCCTACGAGCAGTACTTC,CASNGQSSYEQYF
TRBV12-2,TRBJ1-4,once,NA,TGTGCAAGTCGCTATACAGGGGACACTAATGAAAAACTGTTTTTT,CASRYTGDTNEKLFF
TRBV2,TRBJ1-2,NA,NA,TGTGCCAGCAGGAGATGGGGGGAGGCTGGCTACACCTTC,CASRRWGEAGYTF
TRBV5-4,TRBJ2-1,NA,TRBD2,TGTGCCAGCAGCCAGGAGCTAGCGGGAGGGCCAAATGAGCAGTTCTTC,CASSQELAGGPNEQFF
TRBV2,TRBJ1-1,NA,NA,TGTGCCAGCGTCGCGGTGGCATTCATGAACACTGAAGCTTTCTTT,CASVAVAFMNTEAFF
TRBV6-5,TRBJ2-5,NA,TRBD1,TGTGCCAGCAGTTACTTAGGGACAGCAGCCCGAGAGACCCAGTACTTC,CASSYLGTAARETQYF
TRBV7-9,TRBJ2-6,NA,TRBD1,TGTGCCAGCAGCCGCTGGAGGGGACAGGGCTCTGGGGCCAACGTCCTGACTTTC,CASSRWRGQGSGANVLTF
TRBV7-3,TRBJ2-7,NA,NA,TGTGCCAGCAGCAAAGCCGGAGAGTACCACGAGCAGTACTTC,CASSKAGEYHEQYF
TRBV27,TRBJ2-3,NA,NA,TGTGCCAGCAGTTTGAGCCGCACAGATACGCAGTATTTT,CASSLSRTDTQYF
TRBV28,TRBJ2-5,NA,TRBD2,TGTGCCACAAAAAGGGAGGGCAAGACCCAGTACTTC,CATKREGKTQYF
TRBV11-3,TRBJ2-2,NA,TRBD2,TGTGCCAGCAGCCCTAGACTAGCGGATGCCCCCGGGGAGCTGTTTTTT,CASSPRLADAPGELFF
TRBV5-1,TRBJ1-1,NA,NA,TGCGCCAGCAGCCCCCCAGGGGCTAGGGGGACTGAAGCTTTCTTT,CASSPPGARGTEAFF
TRBV29-1,TRBJ1-1,NA,TRBD1,TGCAGCGCCGGACAGGGGGTAGTGAACACTGAAGCTTTCTTT,CSAGQGVVNTEAFF
TRBV30,TRBJ2-3,NA,NA,TGTGCCTGGAGTGTACTTTCGGGAGTCCCAGATACGCAGTATTTT,CAWSVLSGVPDTQYF
TRBV6-5,TRBJ1-1,NA,NA,TGTGCCAGCAGTTACGGTAGGGGGTTTGAAGCTTTCTTT,CASSYGRGFEAFF
TRBV15,TRBJ2-3,NA,NA,TGTGCCACCAGCAGAGGAGACCCGAGGGATACGCAGTATTTT,CATSRGDPRDTQYF
TRBV4-3,TRBJ2-2,NA,NA,TGCGCCAGCAGCCAAGACTCCGCTACCGTTCTCCGATTTAACACCGGGGAGCTGTTTTTT,CASSQDSATVLRFNTGELFF
TRBV30,TRBJ2-1,NA,TRBD1,TGTGCCTGGGTCGGCCCCACACAGGGGAAGCAGTTCTTC,CAWVGPTQGKQFF
TRBV5-4,TRBJ2-3,NA,TRBD2,TGTGCCAGCAGCTTCCCCAAAGCTAGCGGGAGCTGGGCAGATACGCAGTATTTT,CASSFPKASGSWADTQYF
TRBV15,TRBJ2-1,NA,NA,TGTGCCACCAGCAGAGATCTGGAAGCGGGTTTGAATGAGCAGTTCTTC,CATSRDLEAGLNEQFF
TRBV5-4,TRBJ2-6,NA,NA,TGTGCCAGCAGTGGGGCCTCTGGGGCCAACGTCCTGACTTTC,CASSGASGANVLTF
TRBV29-1,TRBJ1-1,NA,NA,TGCAGCGTTGAAGGGGGGCGAGGGATGACTGAAGCTTTCTTT,CSVEGGRGMTEAFF
TRBV7-2,TRBJ1-2,NA,NA,TGTGCCAGCAGCGTAAAAACCGGGGGGGGTTTGGATGGCTACACCTTC,CASSVKTGGGLDGYTF
TRBV28,TRBJ2-7,NA,TRBD2,TGTGCCAGCAGTTCCCCCGCTAGCGGGAACTACGAGCAGTACTTC,CASSSPASGNYEQYF
TRBV11-2,TRBJ2-3,NA,TRBD2,TGTGCCAGCAGCTTATTTAGGACTAGCGGGACCTACACAGATACGCAGTATTTT,CASSLFRTSGTYTDTQYF
TRBV5-1,TRBJ2-7,NA,NA,TGCGCCAGCAGCTTGGCACCGGCCGGAGGGATGGAGCAGTACTTC,CASSLAPAGGMEQYF